This TCR beta chain was captured by sequencing in a study of regulatory T cells in long-lasting Graves disease. The table lists this clonotype with a few counts. HTBI primers from iRepertoire and Arm-PCR of CDR3 regions yielded the TCR beta libraries. TCRdb reprocessed the multiplex PCR reads with MiXCR, giving one entry per CDR3 protein. The sample lists over 500,000 distinct CDR3 sequences, approximately 16% occurring once. Time point given: newly diagnosed GD, antithyroid drugs for less than 3 months. The TCR library was prepared using RNA isolated from PBMCs. Germline V gene sequence: CDR1 SGHNT, CDR2 YYREEE (reference sequence). The V end was cut by 0 bases, the J end by 0 bases, with 11 bases between. This CDR3 is 16 amino acids long. The data also belong to a second study, concerning T cells in Graves' hyperthyroidism and ophthalmopathy.

The material was peripheral blood mononuclear cells (PBMCs), obtained at new diagnosis, from a patient treated with antithyroid drugs. This sequence joins TRBV5-4 and TRBJ2-3; D is unresolved. The receptor comes from a man younger than 35 with Graves disease. For the CDR3, the DNA is TGTGCCAGCAGCTTGGCCCCCACACCTAGCACAGATACGCAGTATTTT. This sequence encodes CASSLAPTPSTDTQYF. The full variable domain, with the rest looked up from reference TRBV5-4 and TRBJ2-3, is ETGVTQSPTHLIKTRGQQVTLRCSSQSGHNTVSWYQQALGQGPQFIFQYYREEENGRGNFPPRFSGLQFPNYSSELNVNALELDDSALYLCASSLAPTPSTDTQYFGPGTRLTVL.